These T cell receptor beta chains were read from a single sample in a study of radiotherapy plus CTLA-4 blockade in lung cancer. Produced via immunoSEQ multiplex PCR; TCRdb's table is partial and in-frame only. The sample yields some 70,000 clones, roughly 85% seen once. Sequences were derived from peripheral blood, sampled from a patient treated with radiotherapy plus ipilimumab. All receptors come from a human donor with non-small cell lung cancer who had a complete response to radiotherapy plus ipilimumab. CDR3s include the opening cysteine and the closing phenylalanine or tryptophan. Fields, in order: V gene, D gene, J gene, clone size, CDR3 protein, CDR3 DNA. The D gene is left open where the match is weak. Clone size, where shown, is once, few, many, or a class for clones that have expanded.

>TRBV5-1|-|TRBJ2-1|-
CASSLARGTGYNEQFF
TGCGCCAGCAGCTTGGCCAGGGGAACCGGCTACAATGAGCAGTTCTTC
>TRBV7-9|TRBD1|TRBJ2-6|once
CASSSRTGVASGANVLTF
TGTGCCAGCAGTTCCAGGACAGGGGTGGCATCTGGGGCCAACGTCCTGACTTTC
>TRBV19|-|TRBJ1-2|-
CASSRDTNYGYTF
TGTGCCAGTTCAAGGGACACGAACTATGGCTACACCTTC
>TRBV18|-|TRBJ2-7|-
CASSPVGGLYEQYF
TGTGCCAGCTCACCGGTAGGCGGTCTCTACGAGCAGTACTTC
>TRBV10-1|-|TRBJ1-4|few
CASSELNQGKLFF
TGCGCCAGCAGTGAGTTAAACCAGGGAAAACTGTTTTTT
>TRBV13|-|TRBJ2-3|few
CASSFITAYGTDTQYF
TGTGCCAGCAGCTTTATTACGGCATACGGCACAGATACGCAGTATTTT
>TRBV11-3|-|TRBJ2-1|few
CASSLEVWGDEQFF
TGTGCCAGCAGCTTAGAAGTGTGGGGGGATGAGCAGTTCTTC
>TRBV7-2|-|TRBJ1-6|few
CASRGRWGNSPLHF
TGTGCCAGCAGGGGACGGTGGGGTAATTCACCCCTCCACTTT
>TRBV7-9|TRBD2|TRBJ2-2|few
CASSYRGGSTGELFF
TGTGCCAGCAGCTACCGGGGGGGCAGTACCGGGGAGCTGTTTTTT
>TRBV18|-|TRBJ2-5|-
CASSPKGGGETQYF
TGTGCCAGCTCACCGAAAGGGGGAGGAGAGACCCAGTACTTC
>TRBV5-1|-|TRBJ1-3|-
CASSRTPISGNTIYF
TGCGCCAGCAGCAGGACACCGATCTCTGGAAACACCATATATTTT
>TRBV7-2|TRBD2|TRBJ2-3|-
CASSLLGGRTDTQYF
TGTGCCAGCAGCTTACTCGGGGGGAGAACAGATACGCAGTATTTT
>TRBV14|-|TRBJ1-2|-
CASSDAWRGAGSNYGYTF
TGTGCCAGCAGCGACGCGTGGCGTGGGGCGGGCTCAAACTATGGCTACACCTTC
>TRBV5-1|-|TRBJ1-4|-
CASSPGGGRGQANEKLFF
TGCGCCAGCAGCCCAGGTGGGGGACGGGGGCAAGCTAATGAAAAACTGTTTTTT
>TRBV7-7|-|TRBJ2-1|-
CASSPQGSSRGNEQFF
TGTGCTAGCAGCCCCCAGGGTAGCTCTAGAGGGAATGAGCAGTTCTTC
>TRBV11-3|TRBD2|TRBJ2-3|-
CASSLDSGSPSRYF
TGTGCCAGCAGCTTAGACAGCGGGAGTCCCTCTCGGTATTTT
>TRBV30|-|TRBJ1-1|-
CASQRGLNTEAFF
TGTGCCTCCCAGCGGGGCTTGAACACTGAAGCCTTCTTT
>TRBV14|-|TRBJ1-1|-
CASSDGGTEAFF
TGTGCCAGCAGCGACGGGGGCACTGAAGCTTTCTTT
>TRBV9|-|TRBJ2-7|-
CASSDIGFTGPSGYEQYF
TGTGCCAGCAGCGATATTGGATTTACAGGGCCCTCGGGCTACGAGCAGTACTTC
>TRBV6-5|-|TRBJ1-3|-
CASSLKGSGNTIYF
TGTGCCAGCAGCTTAAAGGGGTCGGGAAACACCATATATTTT
>TRBV5-4|-|TRBJ1-4|-
CASSLGGGRAATNEKLFF
TGTGCCAGCAGCTTGGGGGGTGGCAGGGCGGCAACTAATGAAAAACTGTTTTTT
>TRBV14|-|TRBJ1-2|once
CASSRMSNYGYTF
TGTGCCAGCAGCCGAATGTCTAACTATGGCTACACCTTC
>TRBV19|TRBD1|TRBJ1-2|-
CASSEYRGGYTF
TGTGCCAGTAGTGAATACAGGGGCGGCTACACCTTC
>TRBV6-5|-|TRBJ1-1|once
CASSYSRLMNTEAFF
TGTGCCAGCAGTTACTCGAGACTAATGAACACTGAAGCTTTCTTT
>TRBV27|-|TRBJ2-3|-
CASRKQGSDTQYF
TGTGCCAGCAGGAAACAGGGCTCAGATACGCAGTATTTT